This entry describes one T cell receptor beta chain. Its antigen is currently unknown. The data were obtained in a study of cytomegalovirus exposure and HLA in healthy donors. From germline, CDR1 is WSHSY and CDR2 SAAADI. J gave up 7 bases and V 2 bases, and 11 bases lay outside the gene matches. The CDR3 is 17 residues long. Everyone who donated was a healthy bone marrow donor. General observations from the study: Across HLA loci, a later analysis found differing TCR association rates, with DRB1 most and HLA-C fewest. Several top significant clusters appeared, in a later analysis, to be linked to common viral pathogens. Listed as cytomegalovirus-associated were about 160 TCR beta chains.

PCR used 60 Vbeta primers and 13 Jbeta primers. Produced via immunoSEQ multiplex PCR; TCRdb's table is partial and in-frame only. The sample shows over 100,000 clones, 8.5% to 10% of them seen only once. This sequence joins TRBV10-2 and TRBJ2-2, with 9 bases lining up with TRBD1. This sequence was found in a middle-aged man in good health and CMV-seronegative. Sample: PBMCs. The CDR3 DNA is TGCGCCAGCAGTGAGGACGGGACAGGGAGTCTTGTCGGGGAGCTGTTTTTT. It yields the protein CASSEDGTGSLVGELFF.